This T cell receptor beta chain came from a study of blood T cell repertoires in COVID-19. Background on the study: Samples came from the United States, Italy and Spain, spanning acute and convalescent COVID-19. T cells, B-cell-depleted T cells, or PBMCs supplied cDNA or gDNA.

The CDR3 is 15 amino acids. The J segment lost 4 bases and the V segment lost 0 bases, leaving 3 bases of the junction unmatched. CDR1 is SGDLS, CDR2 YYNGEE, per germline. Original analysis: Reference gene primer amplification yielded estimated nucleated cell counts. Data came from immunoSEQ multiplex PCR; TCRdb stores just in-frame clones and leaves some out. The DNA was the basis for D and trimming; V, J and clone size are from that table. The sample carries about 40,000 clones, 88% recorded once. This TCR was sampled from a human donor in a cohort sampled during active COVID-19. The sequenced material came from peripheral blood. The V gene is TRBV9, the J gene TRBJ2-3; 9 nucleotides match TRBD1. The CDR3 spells CASSVGDRDADTQYF. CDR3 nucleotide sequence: TGTGCCAGCAGCGTAGGGGACAGGGACGCAGATACGCAGTATTTT.